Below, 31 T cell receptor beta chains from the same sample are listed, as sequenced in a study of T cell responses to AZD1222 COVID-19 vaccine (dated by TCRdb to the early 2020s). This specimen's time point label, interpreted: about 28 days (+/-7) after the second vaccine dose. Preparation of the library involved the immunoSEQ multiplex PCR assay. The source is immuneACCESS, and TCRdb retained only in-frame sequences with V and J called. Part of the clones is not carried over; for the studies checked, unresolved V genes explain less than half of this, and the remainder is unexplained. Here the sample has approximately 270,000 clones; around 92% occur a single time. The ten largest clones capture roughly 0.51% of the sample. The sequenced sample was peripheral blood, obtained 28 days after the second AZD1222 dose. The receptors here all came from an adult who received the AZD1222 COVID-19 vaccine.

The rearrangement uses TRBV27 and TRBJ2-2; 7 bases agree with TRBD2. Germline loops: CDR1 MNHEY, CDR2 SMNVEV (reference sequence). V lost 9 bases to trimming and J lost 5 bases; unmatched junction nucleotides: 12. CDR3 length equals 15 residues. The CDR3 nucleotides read TGTGCCAGTGGATGGGGGGGAGTAAAAACCGGGGAGCTGTTTTTT. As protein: CASGWGGVKTGELFF.

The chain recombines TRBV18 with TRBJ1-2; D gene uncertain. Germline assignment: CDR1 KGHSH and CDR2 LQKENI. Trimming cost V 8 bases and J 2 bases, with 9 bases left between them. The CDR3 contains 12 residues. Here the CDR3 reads CASENTNYGYTF. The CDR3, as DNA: TGTGCCAGCGAGAACACAAACTATGGCTACACCTTC.

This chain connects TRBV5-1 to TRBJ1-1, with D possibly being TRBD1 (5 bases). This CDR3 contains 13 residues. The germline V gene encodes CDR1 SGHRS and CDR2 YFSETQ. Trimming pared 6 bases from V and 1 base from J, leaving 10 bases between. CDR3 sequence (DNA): TGCGCCAGCACCCGGGGCCCGAACACTGAAGCTTTCTTT. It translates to CASTRGPNTEAFF.

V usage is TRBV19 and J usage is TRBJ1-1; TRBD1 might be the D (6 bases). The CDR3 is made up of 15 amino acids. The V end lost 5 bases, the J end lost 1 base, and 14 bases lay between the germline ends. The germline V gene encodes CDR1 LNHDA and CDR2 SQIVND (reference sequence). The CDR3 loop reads CASSVQGWENTEAFF. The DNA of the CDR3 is TGTGCCAGTAGTGTACAGGGATGGGAGAACACTGAAGCTTTCTTT.

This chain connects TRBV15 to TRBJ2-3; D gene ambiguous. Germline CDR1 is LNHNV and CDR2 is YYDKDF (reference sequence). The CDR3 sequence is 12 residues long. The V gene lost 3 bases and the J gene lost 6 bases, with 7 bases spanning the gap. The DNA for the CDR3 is TGTGCCACCAGCAGGTATGGGGATACGCAGTATTTT. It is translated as CATSRYGDTQYF.

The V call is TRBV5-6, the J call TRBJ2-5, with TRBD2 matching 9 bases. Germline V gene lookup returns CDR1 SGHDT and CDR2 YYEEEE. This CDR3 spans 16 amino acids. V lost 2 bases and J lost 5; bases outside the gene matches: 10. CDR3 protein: CASSFPPAGGRETQYF. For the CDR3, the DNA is TGTGCCAGCAGCTTCCCCCCGGCGGGGGGGCGGGAGACCCAGTACTTC.

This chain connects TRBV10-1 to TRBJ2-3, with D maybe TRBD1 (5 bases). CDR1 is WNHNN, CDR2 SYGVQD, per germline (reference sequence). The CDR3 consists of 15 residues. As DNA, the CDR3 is TGCCCCACCAGCCCGCAGGGTTTTACCACAGATACGCAGTATTTT. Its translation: CPTSPQGFTTDTQYF.

As DNA, the CDR3 is TGTGCCACCAGTGACCGGACGGACCCGAATGAAAAACTGTTTTTT. It codes for CATSDRTDPNEKLFF. The V gene is TRBV24-1, the J gene TRBJ1-4; D gene ambiguous. The CDR3 runs 15 residues. V was trimmed by 4 bases and J by 5 bases, leaving 13 bases between them. Germline loops: CDR1 KGHDR, CDR2 SFDVKD.

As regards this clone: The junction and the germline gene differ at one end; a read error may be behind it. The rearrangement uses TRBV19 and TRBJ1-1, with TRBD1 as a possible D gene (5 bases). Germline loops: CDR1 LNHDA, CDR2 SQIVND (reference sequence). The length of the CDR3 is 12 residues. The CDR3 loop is CASSIRGGYRIF. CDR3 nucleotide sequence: TGTGCCAGTAGTATAAGGGGTGGGTATCGTATCTTT.

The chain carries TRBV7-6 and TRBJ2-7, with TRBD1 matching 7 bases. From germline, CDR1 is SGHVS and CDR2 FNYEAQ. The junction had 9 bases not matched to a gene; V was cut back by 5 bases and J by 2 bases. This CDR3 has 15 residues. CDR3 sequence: CASSKEDRATYEQYF. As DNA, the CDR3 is TGTGCCAGCAGCAAGGAAGACAGGGCGACCTACGAGCAGTACTTC.

The CDR3 spells CASSVARTGATDTQYF. For the CDR3, the DNA is TGTGCCAGCAGCGTAGCTCGAACGGGCGCGACAGATACGCAGTATTTT. The rearrangement uses TRBV9 and TRBJ2-3, with D unresolved. The CDR3 runs to 16 residues. In germline, CDR1 is SGDLS, CDR2 YYNGEE. Trimming pared 0 bases from V and 3 bases from J, leaving 14 bases between.

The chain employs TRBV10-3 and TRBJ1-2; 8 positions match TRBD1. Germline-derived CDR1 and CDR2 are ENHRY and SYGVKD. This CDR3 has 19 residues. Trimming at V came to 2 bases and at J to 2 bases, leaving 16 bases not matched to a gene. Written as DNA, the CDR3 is TGTGCCATCAGTGAGCCCACCAGGGGGCGAAGCGAGTTCAACTATGGCTACACCTTC. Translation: CAISEPTRGRSEFNYGYTF.

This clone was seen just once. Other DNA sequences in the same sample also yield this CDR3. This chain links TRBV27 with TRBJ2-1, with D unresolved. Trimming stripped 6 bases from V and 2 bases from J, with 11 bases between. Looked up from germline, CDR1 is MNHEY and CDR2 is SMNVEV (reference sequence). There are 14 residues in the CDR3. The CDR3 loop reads CASSLGGTYNEQFF. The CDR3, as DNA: TGTGCCAGCAGCCTGGGCGGAACCTACAATGAGCAGTTCTTC.

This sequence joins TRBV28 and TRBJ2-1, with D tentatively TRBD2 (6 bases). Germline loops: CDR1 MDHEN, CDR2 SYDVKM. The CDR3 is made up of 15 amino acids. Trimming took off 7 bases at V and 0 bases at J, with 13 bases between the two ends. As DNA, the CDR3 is TGTGCCAGCACCTTTAGCGGAAACTCCTACAATGAGCAGTTCTTC. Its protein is CASTFSGNSYNEQFF. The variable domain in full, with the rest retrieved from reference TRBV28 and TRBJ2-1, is DVKVTQSSRYLVKRTGEKVFLECVQDMDHENMFWYRQDPGLGLRLIYFSYDVKMKEKGDIPEGYSVSREKKERFSLILESASTNQTSMYLCASTFSGNSYNEQFFGPGTRLTVL.

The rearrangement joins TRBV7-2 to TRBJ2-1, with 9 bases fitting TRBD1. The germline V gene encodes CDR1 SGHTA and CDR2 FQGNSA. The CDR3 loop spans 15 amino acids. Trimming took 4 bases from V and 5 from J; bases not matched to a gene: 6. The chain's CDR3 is CASSSTGGANNEQFF. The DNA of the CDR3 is TGTGCCAGCAGCTCAACAGGGGGCGCGAACAATGAGCAGTTCTTC.

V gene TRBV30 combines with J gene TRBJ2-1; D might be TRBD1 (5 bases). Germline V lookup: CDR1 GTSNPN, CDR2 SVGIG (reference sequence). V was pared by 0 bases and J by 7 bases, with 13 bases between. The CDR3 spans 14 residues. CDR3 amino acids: CAWSVAGLKNEQFF. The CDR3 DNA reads TGTGCCTGGAGTGTAGCAGGGTTGAAGAATGAGCAGTTCTTC. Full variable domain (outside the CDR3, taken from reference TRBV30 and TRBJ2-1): SQTIHQWPATLVQPVGSPLSLECTVEGTSNPNLYWYRQAAGRGLQLLFYSVGIGQISSEVPQNLSASRPQDRQFILSSKKLLLSDSGFYLCAWSVAGLKNEQFFGPGTRLTVL.

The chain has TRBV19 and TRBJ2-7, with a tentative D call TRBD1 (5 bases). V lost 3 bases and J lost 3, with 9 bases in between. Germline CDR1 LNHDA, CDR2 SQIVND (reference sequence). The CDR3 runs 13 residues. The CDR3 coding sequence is TGTGCCAGTAGTATCATTCAGGGCTACGAGCAGTACTTC. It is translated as CASSIIQGYEQYF.

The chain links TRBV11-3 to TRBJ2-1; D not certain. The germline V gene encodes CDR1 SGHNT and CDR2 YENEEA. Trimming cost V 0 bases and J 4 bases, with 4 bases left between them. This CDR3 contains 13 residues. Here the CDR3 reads CASSLEPYNEQFF. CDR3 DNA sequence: TGTGCCAGCAGCTTAGAACCTTACAATGAGCAGTTCTTC.

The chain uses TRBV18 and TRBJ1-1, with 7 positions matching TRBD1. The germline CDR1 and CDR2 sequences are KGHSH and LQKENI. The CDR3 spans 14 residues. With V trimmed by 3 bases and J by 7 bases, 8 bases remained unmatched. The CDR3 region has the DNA TGTGCCAGCTCACCGGAGGGACAGAGTTTTGAAGCTTTCTTT. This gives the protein CASSPEGQSFEAFF.

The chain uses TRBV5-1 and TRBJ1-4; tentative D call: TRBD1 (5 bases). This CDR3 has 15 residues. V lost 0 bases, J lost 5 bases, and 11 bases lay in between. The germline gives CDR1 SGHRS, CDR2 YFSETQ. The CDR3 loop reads CASSLVGTANEKLFF. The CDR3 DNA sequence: TGCGCCAGCAGCTTGGTTGGGACCGCGAATGAAAAACTGTTTTTT.

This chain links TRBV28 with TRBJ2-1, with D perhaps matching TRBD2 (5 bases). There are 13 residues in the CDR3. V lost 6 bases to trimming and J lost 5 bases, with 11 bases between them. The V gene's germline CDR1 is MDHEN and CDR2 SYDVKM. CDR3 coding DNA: TGTGCCAGCAGCCGGAGGTCCGACAATGAGCAGTTCTTC. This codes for CASSRRSDNEQFF.

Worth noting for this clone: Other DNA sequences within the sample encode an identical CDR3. The CDR3 region is CASSFRQRNTEAFF. DNA for the CDR3: TGTGCCAGCAGTTTTCGACAGCGGAACACTGAAGCTTTCTTT. The genes are TRBV27 and TRBJ1-1, with a tentative D call TRBD1 (5 bases). The germline V gene encodes CDR1 MNHEY and CDR2 SMNVEV (reference sequence). The CDR3 has 14 amino acids. Trimming stripped 3 bases from V and 1 base from J, with 9 bases between.

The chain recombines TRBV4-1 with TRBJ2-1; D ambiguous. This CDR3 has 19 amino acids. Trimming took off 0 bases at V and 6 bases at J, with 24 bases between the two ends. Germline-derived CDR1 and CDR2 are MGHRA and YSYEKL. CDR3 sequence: CASSQDRMGFRTSGNEQFF. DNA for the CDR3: TGCGCCAGCAGCCAAGATCGAATGGGTTTCCGGACCTCAGGCAATGAGCAGTTCTTC.

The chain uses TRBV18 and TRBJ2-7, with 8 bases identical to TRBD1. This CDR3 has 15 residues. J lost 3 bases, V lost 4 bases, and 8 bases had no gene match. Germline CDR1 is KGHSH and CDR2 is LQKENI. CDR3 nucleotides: TGTGCCAGCTCACTCTCTCAGGGGGCACTCTACGAGCAGTACTTC. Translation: CASSLSQGALYEQYF.

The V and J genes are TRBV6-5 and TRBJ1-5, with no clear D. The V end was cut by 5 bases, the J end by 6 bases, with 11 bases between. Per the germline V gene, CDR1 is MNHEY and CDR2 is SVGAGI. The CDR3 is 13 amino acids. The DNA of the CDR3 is TGTGCCAGCAGTATCGGTGGGAGTCAGCCCCAGCATTTT. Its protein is CASSIGGSQPQHF.

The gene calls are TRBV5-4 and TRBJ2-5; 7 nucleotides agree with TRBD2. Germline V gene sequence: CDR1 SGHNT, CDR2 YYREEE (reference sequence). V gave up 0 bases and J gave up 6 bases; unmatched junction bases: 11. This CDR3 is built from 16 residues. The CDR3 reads CASSLEAGDPRQTQYF. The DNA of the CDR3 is TGTGCCAGCAGCTTGGAGGCGGGGGATCCTAGGCAGACCCAGTACTTC.

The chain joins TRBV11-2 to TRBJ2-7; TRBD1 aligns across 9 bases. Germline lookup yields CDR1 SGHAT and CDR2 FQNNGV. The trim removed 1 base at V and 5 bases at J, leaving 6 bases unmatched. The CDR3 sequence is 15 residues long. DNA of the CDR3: TGTGCCAGCAGCTTAGGAACAGGGGGCATGAACGAGCAGTACTTC. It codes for CASSLGTGGMNEQYF. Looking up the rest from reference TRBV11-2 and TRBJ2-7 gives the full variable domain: EAGVAQSPRYKIIEKRQSVAFWCNPISGHATLYWYQQILGQGPKLLIQFQNNGVVDDSQLPKDRFSAERLKGVDSTLKIQPAKLEDSAVYLCASSLGTGGMNEQYFGPGTRLTVT.

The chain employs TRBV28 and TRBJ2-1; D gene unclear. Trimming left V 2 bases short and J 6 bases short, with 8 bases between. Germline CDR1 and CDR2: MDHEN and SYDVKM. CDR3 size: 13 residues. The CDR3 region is CASSLGSPNEQFF. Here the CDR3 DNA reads TGTGCCAGCAGTTTAGGCAGCCCCAATGAGCAGTTCTTC.

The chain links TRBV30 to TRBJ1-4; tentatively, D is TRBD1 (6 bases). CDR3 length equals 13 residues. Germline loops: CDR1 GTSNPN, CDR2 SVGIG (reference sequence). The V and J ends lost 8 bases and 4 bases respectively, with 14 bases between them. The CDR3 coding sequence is TGTGCCCTCGGGGGGGCCGTTAATGAAAAACTGTTTTTT. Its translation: CALGGAVNEKLFF.

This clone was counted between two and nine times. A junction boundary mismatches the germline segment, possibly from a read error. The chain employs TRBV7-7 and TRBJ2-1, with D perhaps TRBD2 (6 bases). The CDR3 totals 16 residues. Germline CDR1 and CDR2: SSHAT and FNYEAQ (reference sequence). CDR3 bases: TGTGCTAGCAGCCCGCAAGGAAGCGGGTCCTACAATGAGCAGTTCTTC. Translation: CASSPQGSGSYNEQFF.

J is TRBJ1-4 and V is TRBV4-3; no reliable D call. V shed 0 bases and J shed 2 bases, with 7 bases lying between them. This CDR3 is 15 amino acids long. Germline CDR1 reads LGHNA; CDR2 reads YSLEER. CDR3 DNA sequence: TGCGCCAGCAGCCAAGAACGACGGACTAATGAAAAACTGTTTTTT. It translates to CASSQERRTNEKLFF.